This TCR beta chain stems from a study of blood T cell repertoires in COVID-19. Across the whole study: PBMCs, B-cell-depleted T cells, or T cells were the source of the cDNA or gDNA that made up the material.

Participants, roughly 18 to 100 years old, spanned 25 or so US areas. Sequenced by immunoSEQ multiplex PCR; TCRdb stores in-frame clones only, minus some. The sample consists of about 400,000 clones, over 75% of them appearing once. The V gene end was trimmed by 5 bases and the J gene end by 3 bases; junction bases not matched to a gene: 4. The CDR3 sequence is 15 residues long. Germline V gene data show CDR1 as LNHDA and CDR2 as SQIVND (reference sequence). The chain uses TRBV19 and TRBJ2-3; 11 bases are shared with TRBD2. The clonotype was recovered from a woman aged 40 to 50 with acute COVID-19. Specimen: PBMCs or T cells enriched from blood (not recorded which). This CDR3 reads CASSDTSGGTDTQYF. The CDR3 bases are TGTGCCAGTAGTGACACTAGCGGGGGTACAGATACGCAGTATTTT.